The rows below give T cell receptor beta chains drawn from one sample of a study of OX40 agonist ivuxolimab in advanced cancers. Sequenced by immunoSEQ multiplex PCR; TCRdb stores in-frame clones only, minus some. The sample carries more than 75,000 clones, approximately 91% recorded once. The sequences come from CD4+ or CD8+ T cells sorted from blood, collected in a trial of the OX40 agonist ivuxolimab. These receptors came from an adult with an advanced solid tumor such as melanoma, head and neck, liver or kidney cancer. Each CDR3 is given with its conserved first and last residue. D genes are given only for firm matches. Not all rows give a size; the values are once, few, many and, for expanded clones, a class.

>TRBD2|17|TRBV10-3|TRBJ2-1|-
CAISLAGGSGGVNEQFF
TGTGCCATCAGCCTCGCAGGGGGTAGCGGGGGTGTAAATGAGCAGTTCTTC
>-|14|TRBV28|TRBJ2-7|-
CASSLLAPTYEQYF
TGTGCCAGCAGTTTATTAGCCCCCACCTACGAGCAGTACTTC
>TRBD2|15|TRBV28|TRBJ2-7|few
CASSLGLVGIYEQYF
TGTGCCAGCAGTTTAGGACTAGTAGGCATTTACGAGCAGTACTTC
>TRBD1|14|TRBV7-7|TRBJ2-5|-
CASSKGQGMETQYF
TGTGCCAGCAGCAAGGGACAGGGGATGGAGACCCAGTACTTC
>TRBD1|15|TRBV7-7|TRBJ1-5|-
CASSLAPQGGQPQHF
TGTGCCAGCAGCTTAGCGCCACAGGGGGGTCAGCCCCAGCATTTT
>-|14|TRBV18|TRBJ2-3|-
CASSPLKSTDTQYF
TGTGCCAGCTCACCGCTCAAGAGCACAGATACGCAGTATTTT
>-|15|TRBV10-3|TRBJ1-4|-
CAISESGGVNEKLFF
TGTGCCATCAGTGAGTCGGGAGGGGTTAATGAAAAACTGTTTTTT
>-|16|TRBV21-1|TRBJ1-1|-
CASSKDQREDGTEAFF
TGTGCCAGCAGCAAAGATCAACGGGAAGACGGCACTGAAGCTTTCTTT
>-|15|TRBV5-6|TRBJ2-7|-
CASSPLAGSSYEQYF
TGTGCCAGCAGCCCTCTGGCAGGGTCCTCCTACGAGCAGTACTTC
>TRBD1|15|TRBV28|TRBJ1-3|-
CASSLSQGQGHTIYF
TGTGCCAGCAGTTTGTCCCAGGGACAGGGACACACCATATATTTT
>-|15|TRBV4-3|TRBJ2-1|-
CASSHPGGIANEQFF
TGCGCCAGCAGCCACCCTGGGGGGATCGCCAATGAGCAGTTCTTC
>-|12|TRBV7-6|TRBJ2-3|-
CASSSTTDTQYF
TGTGCCAGCAGTTCAACAACAGATACGCAGTATTTT
>-|13|TRBV6-5|TRBJ2-1|-
CASSYSELNEQFF
TGTGCCAGCAGTTACTCAGAGCTCAATGAGCAGTTCTTC
>-|14|TRBV11-2|TRBJ1-1|-
CASSFQGEGTEAFF
TGTGCCAGCAGCTTTCAGGGAGAAGGCACTGAAGCTTTCTTT
>-|16|TRBV14|TRBJ2-7|-
CASSHTGTPLSYEQYF
TGTGCCAGCAGCCATACCGGGACTCCACTCTCCTACGAGCAGTACTTC
>TRBD1|15|TRBV7-2|TRBJ2-2|-
CASSYRTGETGELFF
TGTGCCAGCAGCTACCGGACAGGGGAAACCGGGGAGCTGTTTTTT
>-|14|TRBV5-4|TRBJ2-7|-
CASSFRGSEYEQYF
TGTGCCAGCAGCTTTCGGGGCAGTGAGTACGAGCAGTACTTC
>-|12|TRBV25-1|TRBJ2-7|-
CASSEPGYEQYF
TGTGCCAGCAGTGAACCGGGTTACGAGCAGTACTTC
>-|15|TRBV19|TRBJ2-3|-
CATTTGQSPSDTQYF
TGTGCCACCACCACTGGACAGTCCCCGTCAGATACGCAGTATTTT
>TRBD2|15|TRBV6-5|TRBJ2-7|-
CASRRTSASSYEQYF
TGTGCCAGCAGACGGACTAGCGCGAGCTCCTACGAGCAGTACTTC
>-|13|TRBV6-5|TRBJ1-2|-
CASSYTGIDGYTF
TGTGCCAGCAGTTATACAGGGATTGATGGCTACACCTTC